Below, 15 T cell receptor beta chains from the same sample are listed, as sequenced in a study of cytomegalovirus exposure and HLA in healthy donors. Primers for the PCR totalled 60 Vbeta and 13 Jbeta. Clones were sequenced by immunoSEQ multiplex PCR, and TCRdb holds only the in-frame ones, with some missing. The sample holds tens of thousands of clones, roughly 80% seen once. Sequenced: PBMCs. Source of these receptors: a male donor in good health and CMV-seronegative.

This chain joins TRBV10-3 and TRBJ2-7; possible D gene TRBD2, 6 bases. CDR1 is ENHRY and CDR2 is SYGVKD in the germline V gene. With 1 base removed from V and 5 bases from J, the gap between germline ends came to 6 bases. The CDR3 length is 12 residues. CDR3 sequence (DNA): TGTGCCATCAGTGAGTGGGAGGACGAGCAGTACTTC. Its protein product is CAISEWEDEQYF.

This clone was seen a handful of times. The CDR3 coding sequence is TGCGCCAGCCGGGACAGCGATAATGAAAAACTGTTTTTT. The encoded protein is CASRDSDNEKLFF. This sequence joins TRBV5-1 and TRBJ1-4; 7 positions match TRBD1. Germline loops: CDR1 SGHRS, CDR2 YFSETQ. Losses at the gene ends were 7 bases for V and 4 bases for J; bases not matched to a gene: 4. The CDR3 has 13 residues. The complete variable domain, with remaining parts taken from reference TRBV5-1 and TRBJ1-4, reads KAGVTQTPRYLIKTRGQQVTLSCSPISGHRSVSWYQQTPGQGLQFLFEYFSETQRNKGNFPGRFSGRQFSNSRSEMNVSTLELGDSALYLCASRDSDNEKLFFGSGTQLSVL.

This rearrangement joins TRBV4-1 to TRBJ1-1; possibly TRBD1 for D (5 bases). Germline-derived CDR1 and CDR2 are MGHRA and YSYEKL. CDR3 size: 15 residues. V lost 3 bases, J lost 2 bases, and 13 bases lay in between. CDR3: CASSQSGQGNTEAFF. CDR3 coding DNA: TGCGCCAGCAGCCAGTCCGGGCAGGGCAACACTGAAGCTTTCTTT.

The J gene is TRBJ1-4, the V gene TRBV10-3; 9 positions match TRBD1. Germline V gene lookup returns CDR1 ENHRY and CDR2 SYGVKD. This CDR3 contains 16 residues. V shed 6 bases and J 8 bases; nucleotides not matched to a gene: 13. CDR3 sequence (DNA): TGTGCCATCAGCCCGGGACAGGGCTCTAGTGGAGAAAAACTGTTTTTT. This encodes CAISPGQGSSGEKLFF.

A remark on this clone: One end of the junction does not line up with germline, which may come from a read error. Other nucleotide sequences from this sample produce the same CDR3. This sequence joins TRBV27 and TRBJ2-1, with a possible D match to TRBD2 (6 bases). Germline V gene lookup returns CDR1 MNHEY and CDR2 SMNVEV (reference sequence). This CDR3 has 15 residues. CDR3 sequence: CASSLLLAPYNEQFF. The CDR3 DNA sequence: TGTGCCAGCAGTTTATTACTAGCACCCTACAATGAGCAATTCTTC.

This chain uses TRBV10-1 with TRBJ2-7; TRBD1 matches 9 bases. CDR3 length: 14 amino acids. Germline V lookup: CDR1 WNHNN, CDR2 SYGVQD (reference sequence). Trimming at V came to 4 bases and at J to 6 bases, leaving 7 bases not matched to a gene. The CDR3 bases are TGCGCCAGCAGTGGGGGACAGGGTAGGTCCGAGCAGTACTTC. Amino acid sequence: CASSGGQGRSEQYF.

CDR3 sequence: CASSNRPGTGWGNQPQHF. DNA for the CDR3: TGTGCCAGTAGTAATCGCCCTGGGACAGGGTGGGGGAATCAGCCCCAGCATTTT. This sequence joins TRBV19 and TRBJ1-5; 9 nucleotides match TRBD1. The CDR3 spans 18 residues. CDR1 is LNHDA and CDR2 is SQIVND in the germline V gene (reference sequence). Trimming took 4 bases from V and 4 from J; bases not matched to a gene: 14.

This chain links TRBV9 with TRBJ2-4; TRBD2 agrees at 8 bases. This CDR3 spans 18 amino acids. In germline, CDR1 is SGDLS, CDR2 YYNGEE. V lost 0 bases, J lost 4 bases, and 12 bases stayed unmatched. For the CDR3, the DNA is TGTGCCAGCAGCGTAGGTAGCGGGACCGTCTGGGGGAAAAACATTCAGTACTTC. This sequence encodes CASSVGSGTVWGKNIQYF.

The genes are TRBV13 and TRBJ2-1; 10 bases align to TRBD2. CDR3 size: 14 residues. Germline CDR1 reads PRHDT; CDR2 reads FYEKMQ (reference sequence). V was pared by 8 bases and J by 5 bases, with 6 bases of the junction left unmatched. The CDR3 region is CASASGRAHNEQFF. CDR3 DNA: TGTGCCAGCGCAAGCGGGAGGGCCCACAATGAGCAGTTCTTC.

The gene calls are TRBV19 and TRBJ1-2; TRBD1 agrees at 8 bases. Trimming removed 5 bases from V and 2 bases from J; junction bases left unmatched: 7. The CDR3 is 15 residues long. Germline V gene data show CDR1 as LNHDA and CDR2 as SQIVND (reference sequence). CDR3 region: CASSARTGQNYGYTF. The CDR3 DNA reads as TGTGCCAGTAGTGCCCGGACAGGGCAGAACTATGGCTACACCTTC.

V is TRBV5-6 and J is TRBJ1-1; D not resolved. The germline gives CDR1 SGHDT, CDR2 YYEEEE. V lost 0 bases and J 4 bases, leaving 16 bases between the germline ends. The CDR3 extends over 16 amino acids. In DNA form, the CDR3 reads TGTGCCAGCAGCTTGGCCCCGGGTGTAGGTATCACTGAAGCTTTCTTT. It translates to CASSLAPGVGITEAFF.

This clone has a handful of counts. V gene TRBV6-5 combines with J gene TRBJ1-1; TRBD1 is a possible D gene (5 bases). This CDR3 spans 12 amino acids. Between the trimmed V and J ends, which lost 2 bases and 8 bases, there was a span of 9 bases. Germline CDR1 is MNHEY and CDR2 is SVGAGI. CDR3 nucleotides: TGTGCCAGCAGTTACCGTACAGGAGAAGCTTTCTTT. It yields the protein CASSYRTGEAFF.

CDR3 DNA sequence: TGTGCCAGCAGTTTAGACCCTGCTGTGGGGGCGAGCGATGGCTACACCTTC. Amino acid sequence: CASSLDPAVGASDGYTF. This chain joins TRBV28 and TRBJ1-2, with D possibly TRBD1 on 6 matching bases. Per the germline V gene, CDR1 is MDHEN and CDR2 is SYDVKM. CDR3 length: 17 residues. Trimming removed 2 bases at V and 6 bases at J, with 22 bases between.

The rearrangement links TRBV6-1 to TRBJ1-1; possibly TRBD1 for D (6 bases). V lost 2 bases to trimming and J lost 4 bases, with 11 bases between them. Germline CDR1 and CDR2: MNHNS and SASEGT. The CDR3 consists of 14 residues. The CDR3 protein is CASSEWGGLTEAFF. The CDR3 DNA follows: TGTGCCAGCAGTGAATGGGGGGGCCTCACTGAAGCTTTCTTT.

This clone was observed once. This chain connects TRBV5-1 to TRBJ1-2; no firm D call. V was cut by 5 bases and J by 0 bases, with 11 bases left in between. CDR1 SGHRS and CDR2 YFSETQ come from the germline V gene. This CDR3 region has 14 residues. CDR3 in amino acids: CASSEQIANYGYTF. CDR3 DNA: TGCGCCAGCAGTGAACAGATAGCTAACTATGGCTACACCTTC.